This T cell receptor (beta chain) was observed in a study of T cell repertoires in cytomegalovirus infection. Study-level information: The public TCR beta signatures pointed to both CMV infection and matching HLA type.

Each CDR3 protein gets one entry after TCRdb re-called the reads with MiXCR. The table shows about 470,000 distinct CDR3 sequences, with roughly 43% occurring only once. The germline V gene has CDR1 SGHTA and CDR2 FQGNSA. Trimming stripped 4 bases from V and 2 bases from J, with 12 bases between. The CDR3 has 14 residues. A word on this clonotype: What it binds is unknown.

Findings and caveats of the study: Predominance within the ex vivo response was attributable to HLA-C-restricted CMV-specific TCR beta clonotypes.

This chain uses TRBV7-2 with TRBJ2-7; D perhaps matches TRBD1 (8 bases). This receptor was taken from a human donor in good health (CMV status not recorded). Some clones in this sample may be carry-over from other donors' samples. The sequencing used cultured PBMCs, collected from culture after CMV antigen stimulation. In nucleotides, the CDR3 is TGTGCCAGCAGCTCTACAGGGGGGGCCTACGAGCAGTACTTC. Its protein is CASSSTGGAYEQYF. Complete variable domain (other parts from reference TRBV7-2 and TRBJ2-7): GAGVSQSPSNKVTEKGKDVELRCDPISGHTALYWYRQSLGQGLEFLIYFQGNSAPDKSGLPSDRFSAERTGGSVSTLTIQRTQQEDSAVYLCASSSTGGAYEQYFGPGTRLTVT.